The clone carrying this T cell receptor (beta chain) was observed a handful of times. The data were obtained in a study of metastatic and nonmetastatic thyroid tumors. Whole-study context: Thyroid patients, malignant and benign, had repertoires compared across blood and tumor or nodule tissue.

None of the patients had undergone any treatment ahead of thyroid surgery. Germline V CDR1 and CDR2: GTSNPN, SVGIG (reference sequence). This CDR3 is built from 14 residues. V shed 3 bases and J 4 bases; nucleotides not matched to a gene: 3. TCRdb re-called clones from the PCR reads using MiXCR. The table includes about 47,000 clones, about 25% detected once. The chain combines TRBV30 with TRBJ2-1; 10 positions agree with TRBD2. This clonotype was sampled from a male donor with papillary thyroid cancer or a benign thyroid nodule (not recorded which). Some clones in this sample may be carry-over from other donors' samples. The sequenced material came from blood. Here the CDR3 reads CAWSGTSDYNEQFF. DNA of the CDR3: TGTGCCTGGAGCGGGACTAGCGATTACAATGAGCAGTTCTTC.